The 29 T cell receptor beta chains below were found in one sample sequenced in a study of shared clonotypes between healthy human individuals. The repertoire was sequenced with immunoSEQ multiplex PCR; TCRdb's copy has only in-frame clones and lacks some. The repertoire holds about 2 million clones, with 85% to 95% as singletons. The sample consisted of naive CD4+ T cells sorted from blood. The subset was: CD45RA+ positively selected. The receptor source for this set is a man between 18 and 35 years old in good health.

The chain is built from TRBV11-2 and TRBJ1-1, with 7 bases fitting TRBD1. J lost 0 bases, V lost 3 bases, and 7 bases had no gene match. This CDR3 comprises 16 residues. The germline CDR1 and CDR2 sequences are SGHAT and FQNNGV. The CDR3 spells CASSFSGTVLNTEAFF. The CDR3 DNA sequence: TGTGCCAGCAGCTTTTCGGGGACAGTTCTGAACACTGAAGCTTTCTTT.

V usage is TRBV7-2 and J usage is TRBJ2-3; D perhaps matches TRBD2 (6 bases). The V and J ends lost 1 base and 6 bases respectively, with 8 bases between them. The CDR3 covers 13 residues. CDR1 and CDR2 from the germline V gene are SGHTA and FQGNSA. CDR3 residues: CASSLEREDTQYF. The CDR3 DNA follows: TGTGCCAGCAGCTTAGAACGGGAGGATACGCAGTATTTT. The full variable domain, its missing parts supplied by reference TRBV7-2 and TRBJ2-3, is GAGVSQSPSNKVTEKGKDVELRCDPISGHTALYWYRQSLGQGLEFLIYFQGNSAPDKSGLPSDRFSAERTGGSVSTLTIQRTQQEDSAVYLCASSLEREDTQYFGPGTRLTVL.

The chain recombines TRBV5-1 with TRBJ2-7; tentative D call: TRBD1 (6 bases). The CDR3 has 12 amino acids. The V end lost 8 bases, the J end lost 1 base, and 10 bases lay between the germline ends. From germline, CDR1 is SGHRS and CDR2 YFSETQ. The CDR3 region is CARYGQSYEQYF. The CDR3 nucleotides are TGCGCCAGGTATGGACAGTCCTACGAGCAGTACTTC.

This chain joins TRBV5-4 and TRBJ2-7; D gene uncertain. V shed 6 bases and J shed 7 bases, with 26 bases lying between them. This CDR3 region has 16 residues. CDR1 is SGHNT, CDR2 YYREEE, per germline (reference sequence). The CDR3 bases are TGTGCCAGCAACAAATACCGATCCGCAGACGTGCATGAGCAGTACTTC. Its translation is CASNKYRSADVHEQYF. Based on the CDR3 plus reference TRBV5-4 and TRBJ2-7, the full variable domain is ETGVTQSPTHLIKTRGQQVTLRCSSQSGHNTVSWYQQALGQGPQFIFQYYREEENGRGNFPPRFSGLQFPNYSSELNVNALELDDSALYLCASNKYRSADVHEQYFGPGTRLTVT.

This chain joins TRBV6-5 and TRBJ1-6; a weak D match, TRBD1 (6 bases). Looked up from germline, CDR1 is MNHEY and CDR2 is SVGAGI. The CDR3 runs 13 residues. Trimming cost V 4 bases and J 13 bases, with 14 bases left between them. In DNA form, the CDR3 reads TGTGCCAGCAGTTCTGCGGACAGCTCGCCCCTCCACTTT. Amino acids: CASSSADSSPLHF.

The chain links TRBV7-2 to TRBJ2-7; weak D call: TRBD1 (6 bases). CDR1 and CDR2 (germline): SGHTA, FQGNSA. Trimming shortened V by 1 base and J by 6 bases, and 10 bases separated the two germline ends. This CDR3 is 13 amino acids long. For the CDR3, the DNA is TGTGCCAGCAGCTTAGGGGTAGGGGGCGAGCAGTACTTC. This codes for CASSLGVGGEQYF.

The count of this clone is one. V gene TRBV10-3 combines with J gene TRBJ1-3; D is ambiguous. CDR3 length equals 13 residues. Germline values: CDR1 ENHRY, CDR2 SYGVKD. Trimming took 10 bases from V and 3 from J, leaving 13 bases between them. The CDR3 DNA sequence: TGTGCCACGGCCTGGGGTAATGGAAACACCATATATTTT. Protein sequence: CATAWGNGNTIYF.

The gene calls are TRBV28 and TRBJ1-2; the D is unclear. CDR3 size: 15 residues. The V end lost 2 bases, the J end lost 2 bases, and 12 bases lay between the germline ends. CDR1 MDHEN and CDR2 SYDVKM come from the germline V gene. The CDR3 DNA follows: TGTGCCAGCAGTTTAGAGCTCAACTTCAACTATGGCTACACCTTC. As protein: CASSLELNFNYGYTF.

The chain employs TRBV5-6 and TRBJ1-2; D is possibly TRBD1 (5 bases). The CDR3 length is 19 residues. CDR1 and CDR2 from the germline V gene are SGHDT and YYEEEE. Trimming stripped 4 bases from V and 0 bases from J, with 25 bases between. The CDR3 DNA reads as TGTGCCAGCAGCCCAGTCGTTGGGGCAGCGCTTTTAGCTAACTATGGCTACACCTTC. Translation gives CASSPVVGAALLANYGYTF. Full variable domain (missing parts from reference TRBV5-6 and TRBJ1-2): DAGVTQSPTHLIKTRGQQVTLRCSPKSGHDTVSWYQQALGQGPQFIFQYYEEEERQRGNFPDRFSGHQFPNYSSELNVNALLLGDSALYLCASSPVVGAALLANYGYTFGSGTRLTVV.

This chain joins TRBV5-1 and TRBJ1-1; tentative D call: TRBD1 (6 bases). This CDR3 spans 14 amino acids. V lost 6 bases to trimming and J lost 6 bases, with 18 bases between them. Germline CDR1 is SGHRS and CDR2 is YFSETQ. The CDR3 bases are TGCGCCAGCAAGGGGGAGGCGGCCGGGTCTGAAGCTTTCTTT. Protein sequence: CASKGEAAGSEAFF.

The CDR3 DNA reads TGTGCCAGCAGCAGACCCAAACAGGGGCGGGATGAAAAACTGTTTTTT. Translated: CASSRPKQGRDEKLFF. The chain recombines TRBV28 with TRBJ1-4; 7 nucleotides agree with TRBD1. There are 16 residues in the CDR3. Looked up from germline, CDR1 is MDHEN and CDR2 is SYDVKM. Trimming removed 6 bases from V and 6 bases from J; junction bases left unmatched: 13.

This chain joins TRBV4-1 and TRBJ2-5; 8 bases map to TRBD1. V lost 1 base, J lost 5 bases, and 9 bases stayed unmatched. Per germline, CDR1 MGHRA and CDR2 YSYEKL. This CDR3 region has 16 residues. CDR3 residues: CASSQGTRGQVETQYF. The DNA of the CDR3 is TGCGCCAGCAGCCAAGGGACCAGGGGGCAGGTGGAGACCCAGTACTTC.

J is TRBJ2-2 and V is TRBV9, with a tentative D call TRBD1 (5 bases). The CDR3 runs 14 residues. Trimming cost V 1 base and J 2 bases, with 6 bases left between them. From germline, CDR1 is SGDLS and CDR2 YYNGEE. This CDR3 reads CASSVWTNTGELFF. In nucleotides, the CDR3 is TGTGCCAGCAGCGTATGGACAAACACCGGGGAGCTGTTTTTT.

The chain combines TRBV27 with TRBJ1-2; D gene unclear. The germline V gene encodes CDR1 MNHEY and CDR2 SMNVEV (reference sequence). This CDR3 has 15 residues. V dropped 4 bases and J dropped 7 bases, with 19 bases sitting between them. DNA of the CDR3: TGTGCCAGCAGTTCCTCCCGGGTCCGAAAGGGTGGCTACACCTTC. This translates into CASSSSRVRKGGYTF.

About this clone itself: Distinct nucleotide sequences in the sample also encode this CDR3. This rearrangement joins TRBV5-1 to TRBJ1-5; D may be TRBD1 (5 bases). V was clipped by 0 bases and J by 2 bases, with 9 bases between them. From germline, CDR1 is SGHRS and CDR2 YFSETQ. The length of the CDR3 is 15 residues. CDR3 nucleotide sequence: TGCGCCAGCAGCTTGGACTCGGGGGGCAATCAGCCCCAGCATTTT. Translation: CASSLDSGGNQPQHF. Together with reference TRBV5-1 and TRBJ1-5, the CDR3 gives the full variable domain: KAGVTQTPRYLIKTRGQQVTLSCSPISGHRSVSWYQQTPGQGLQFLFEYFSETQRNKGNFPGRFSGRQFSNSRSEMNVSTLELGDSALYLCASSLDSGGNQPQHFGDGTRLSIL.

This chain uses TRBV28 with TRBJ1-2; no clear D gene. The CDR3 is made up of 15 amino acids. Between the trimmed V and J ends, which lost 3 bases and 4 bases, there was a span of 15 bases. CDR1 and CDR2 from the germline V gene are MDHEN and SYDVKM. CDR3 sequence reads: CASSFSSIMGYGYTF. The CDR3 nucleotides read TGTGCCAGCAGTTTCTCGAGCATAATGGGCTATGGCTACACCTTC.

CDR3 nucleotides: TGTGCCAGCCGCCTCACTATAAGCTCCTACGAGCAGTACTTC. This codes for CASRLTISSYEQYF. The V call is TRBV6-6, the J call TRBJ2-7; D gene unclear. From germline, CDR1 is MNHNY and CDR2 SVGAGI (reference sequence). This CDR3 comprises 14 residues. The V end lost 8 bases, the J end lost 0 bases, and 14 bases lay between the germline ends.

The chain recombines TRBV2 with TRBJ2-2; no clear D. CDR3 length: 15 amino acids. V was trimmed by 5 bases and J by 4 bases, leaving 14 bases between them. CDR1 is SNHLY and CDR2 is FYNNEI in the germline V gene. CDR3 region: CASSSHGESTGELFF. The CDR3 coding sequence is TGTGCCAGCAGTAGCCACGGAGAGAGCACCGGGGAGCTGTTTTTT. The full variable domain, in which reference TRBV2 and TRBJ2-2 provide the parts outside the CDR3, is EPEVTQTPSHQVTQMGQEVILRCVPISNHLYFYWYRQILGQKVEFLVSFYNNEISEKSEIFDDQFSVERPDGSNFTLKIRSTKLEDSAMYFCASSSHGESTGELFFGEGSRLTVL.

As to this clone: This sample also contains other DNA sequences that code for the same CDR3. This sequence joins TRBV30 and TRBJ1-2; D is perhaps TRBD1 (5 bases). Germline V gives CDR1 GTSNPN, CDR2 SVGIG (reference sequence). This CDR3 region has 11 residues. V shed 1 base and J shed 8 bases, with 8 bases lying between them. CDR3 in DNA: TGTGCCTGGAGTGCCAGGGACGGCTACACCTTC. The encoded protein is CAWSARDGYTF. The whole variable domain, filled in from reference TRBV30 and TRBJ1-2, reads SQTIHQWPATLVQPVGSPLSLECTVEGTSNPNLYWYRQAAGRGLQLLFYSVGIGQISSEVPQNLSASRPQDRQFILSSKKLLLSDSGFYLCAWSARDGYTFGSGTRLTVV.

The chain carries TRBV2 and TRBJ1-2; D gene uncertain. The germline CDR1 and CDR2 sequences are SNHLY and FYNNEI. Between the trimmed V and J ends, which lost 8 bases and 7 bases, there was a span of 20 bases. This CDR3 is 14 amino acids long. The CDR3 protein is CASAPNLAKPGYTF. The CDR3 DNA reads TGTGCCAGCGCGCCCAACCTGGCGAAGCCTGGCTACACCTTC.

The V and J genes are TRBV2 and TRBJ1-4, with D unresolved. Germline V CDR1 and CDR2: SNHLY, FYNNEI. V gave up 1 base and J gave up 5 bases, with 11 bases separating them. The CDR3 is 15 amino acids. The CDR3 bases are TGTGCCAGCAGTGAAGGACTCCGGGAGAATGAAAAACTGTTTTTT. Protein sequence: CASSEGLRENEKLFF.

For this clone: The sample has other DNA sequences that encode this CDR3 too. CDR3 DNA: TGTGCCTGGAGAAGAGGAAACACCGGGGAGCTGTTTTTT. Residues: CAWRRGNTGELFF. The chain has TRBV30 and TRBJ2-2; unclear D gene. With 3 bases removed from V and 2 bases from J, the gap between germline ends came to 7 bases. CDR3 size: 13 residues. Germline CDR1 and CDR2: GTSNPN and SVGIG (reference sequence).

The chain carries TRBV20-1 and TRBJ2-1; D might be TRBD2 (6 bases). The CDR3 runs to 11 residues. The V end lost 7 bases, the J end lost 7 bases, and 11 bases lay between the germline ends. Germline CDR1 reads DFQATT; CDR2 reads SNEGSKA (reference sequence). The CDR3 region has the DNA TGCAGTGTGGAGGGATTGAATGAGCAGTTCTTC. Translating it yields CSVEGLNEQFF.

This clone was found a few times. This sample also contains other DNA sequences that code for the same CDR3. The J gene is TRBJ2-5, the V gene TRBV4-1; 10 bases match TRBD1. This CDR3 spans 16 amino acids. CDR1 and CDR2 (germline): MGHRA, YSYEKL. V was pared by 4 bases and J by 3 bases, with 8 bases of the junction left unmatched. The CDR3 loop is CASSRDRGRGEETQYF. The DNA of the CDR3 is TGCGCCAGCAGCCGGGACAGGGGCAGGGGGGAAGAGACCCAGTACTTC.

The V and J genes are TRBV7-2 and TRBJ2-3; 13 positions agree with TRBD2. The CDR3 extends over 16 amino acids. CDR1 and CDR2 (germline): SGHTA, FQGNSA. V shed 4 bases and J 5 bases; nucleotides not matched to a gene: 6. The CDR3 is CASSSRLAGGEDTQYF. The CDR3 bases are TGTGCCAGCAGCTCCAGACTAGCGGGAGGTGAAGATACGCAGTATTTT.

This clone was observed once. The CDR3 region is CASSLTRVGGGYTF. As DNA, the CDR3 is TGTGCCAGCAGCTTAACTCGTGTAGGCGGTGGCTACACCTTC. The gene calls are TRBV7-8 and TRBJ1-2; D remains ambiguous. Per germline, CDR1 SGHVS and CDR2 FQNEAQ. V shed 2 bases and J shed 7 bases, with 14 bases lying between them. The CDR3 loop spans 14 amino acids.

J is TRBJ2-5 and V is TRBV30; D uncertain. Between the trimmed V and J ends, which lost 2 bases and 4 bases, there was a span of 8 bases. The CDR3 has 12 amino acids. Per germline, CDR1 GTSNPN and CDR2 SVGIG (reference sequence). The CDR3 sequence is CAWSQTIETQYF. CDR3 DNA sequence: TGTGCCTGGAGTCAAACAATAGAGACCCAGTACTTC. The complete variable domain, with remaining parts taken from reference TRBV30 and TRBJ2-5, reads SQTIHQWPATLVQPVGSPLSLECTVEGTSNPNLYWYRQAAGRGLQLLFYSVGIGQISSEVPQNLSASRPQDRQFILSSKKLLLSDSGFYLCAWSQTIETQYFGPGTRLLVL.

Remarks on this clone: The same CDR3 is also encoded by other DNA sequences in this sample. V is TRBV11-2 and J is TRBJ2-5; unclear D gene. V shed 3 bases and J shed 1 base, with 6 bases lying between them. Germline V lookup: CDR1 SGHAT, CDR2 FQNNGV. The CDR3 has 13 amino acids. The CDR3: CASSFSLQETQYF. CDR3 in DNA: TGTGCCAGCAGCTTCTCCCTCCAAGAGACCCAGTACTTC.

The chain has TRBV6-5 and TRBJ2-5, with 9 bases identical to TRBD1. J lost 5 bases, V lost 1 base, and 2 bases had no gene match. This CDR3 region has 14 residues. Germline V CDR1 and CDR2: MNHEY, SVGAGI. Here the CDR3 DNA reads TGTGCCAGCAGTTACTACGGACAGGGGGAGACCCAGTACTTC. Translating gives CASSYYGQGETQYF.